This T cell receptor (beta chain) was profiled in a study of T cell responses to AZD1222 COVID-19 vaccine (dated by TCRdb to about 2021). As for the study more broadly: AZD1222 recipients given second doses at about 4 weeks or at about 12 weeks were pooled, since spike-specific TCR depth and breadth were not found to differ between the two schedules. TCR sequencing was performed for fewer than 250 trial participants, of whom around 200 were given two doses of AZD1222 and around 26 were given two doses of MenACWY control vaccine. Trial participants were enrolled by age into 18-55, 56-69 and 70-plus year subgroups, with roughly 160, 29 and 62 TCR-sequenced participants respectively.

The time point label for this specimen denotes: baseline before first vaccination. Vaccinee samples were obtained from the UK trials COV001 and COV002, which included a single-blind randomized controlled phase 2/3 trial of AZD1222 (ChAdOx1 nCoV-19) in healthy adults. For TCRbeta chain sequencing, PBMC samples from trial participants were taken at day 0 and at day 28 after the second dose. Reading the germline V gene gives CDR1 KGHSH and CDR2 LQKENI. The CDR3 goes from the cysteine to the phenylalanine over 15 residues. Kept here is only the CDR3 DNA, which spans 45 bases and is read in frame from base 1. V is reduced by 10 bases and J by 5 bases, leaving a spacing of 23 bases between them. The CDR3 regions of human TCRbeta chains were analyzed by immunosequencing. The paper's data handling went like this. Repertoire TCRs were matched against a reference library of SARS-CoV-2-specific TCRs generated with the MIRA antigen-specificity platform. Breadth was defined as the fraction of unique TCRs that were SARS-CoV-2-associated, and depth was defined as the fraction of total T cells that were SARS-CoV-2-associated. Using the MIRA data, each spike-specific TCR was assigned both to the spike region to which the TCR was reactive and to a CD4 or CD8 class. Log10-transformed breadth and depth values were compared by one-way ANOVA with Sidak's multiple comparisons tests. The source is immuneACCESS, and TCRdb retained only in-frame sequences with V and J called. Part of the clones is not carried over; for the studies checked, unresolved V genes explain less than half of this, and the remainder is unexplained. V and J calls and clone size come straight from that table; D and trimming were deduced from the DNA. The sample contains over 130,000 clones, less than 95% of them found a single time. The ten largest clones represent 1.3% of the sample.

About this clone itself: What antigen it recognizes has not been identified. One base away there is no much larger clone; base qualities are not given.

Broad study findings and their caveats: Conclusions about previously exposed vaccinees are limited, since just 5 to 7 AZD1222 recipients were seropositive for SARS-CoV-2 at baseline. In the small 56-69-year group, the increase in depth fell short of significance, most likely because of low power. The vaccine-associated CD4 TCRs covered the entire spike protein, and the dominant responses fell in regions 160-218 and 743-854. Because no day 14 peak-response samples were available, the repertoires could be characterized only after the peak T cell response. After two AZD1222 doses, spike-specific TCR breadth and depth were significantly higher than at day 0 and than in MenACWY recipients. Reportedly, almost half of the unique spike-specific TCRs recognized epitopes lying outside the regions that are mutated in the B.1.351 and B.1.1.7 variants. Participants were mostly white British and included more females than males, and it was suggested by the authors that clonal diversity may have been underestimated.

Recombination joined TRBV18 with TRBJ2-5, with no D gene named confidently. The TCR comes from an adult in good health. The sample was peripheral blood, taken on day 0 of AZD1222 vaccination. The DNA sequence is given as TGTGCCAACCCCCCGAATGGAGCCCCTTCTGAGACCCAGTACTTC. The encoded protein is CANPPNGAPSETQYF.